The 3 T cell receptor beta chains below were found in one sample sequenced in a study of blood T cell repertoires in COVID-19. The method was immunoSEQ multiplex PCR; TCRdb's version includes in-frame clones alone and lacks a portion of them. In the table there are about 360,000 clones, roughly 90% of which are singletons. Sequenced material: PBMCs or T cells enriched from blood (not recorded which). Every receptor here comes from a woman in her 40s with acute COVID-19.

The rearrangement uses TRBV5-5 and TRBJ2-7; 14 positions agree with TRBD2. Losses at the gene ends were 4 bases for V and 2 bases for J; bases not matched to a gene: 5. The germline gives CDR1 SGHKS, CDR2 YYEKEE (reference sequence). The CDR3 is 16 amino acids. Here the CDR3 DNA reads TGTGCCAGCAGCCGGACTAGCGGGGGGCCTGCCTACGAGCAGTACTTC. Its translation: CASSRTSGGPAYEQYF.

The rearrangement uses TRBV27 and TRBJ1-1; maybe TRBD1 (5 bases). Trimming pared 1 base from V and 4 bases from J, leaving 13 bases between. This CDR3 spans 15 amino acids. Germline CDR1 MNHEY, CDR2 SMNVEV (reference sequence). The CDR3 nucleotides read TGTGCCAGCAGTTTATTGCAGGCCGGGGGCACTGAAGCTTTCTTT. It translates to CASSLLQAGGTEAFF.

Here the CDR3 reads CASSPRGGRSYNEQFF. The CDR3 nucleotides are TGTGCCAGCAGCCCCCGGGGGGGCCGTTCCTACAATGAGCAGTTCTTC. The chain carries TRBV5-8 and TRBJ2-1; 8 positions match TRBD2. The CDR3 has 16 amino acids. Germline CDR1 is SGHTS and CDR2 is YDEGEE. The V gene end was trimmed by 4 bases and the J gene end by 1 base; junction bases not matched to a gene: 7.